This record looks at one T cell receptor (beta chain) sequence and its context. Its target is unknown. The data originate from a study of a mutant IDH1 vaccine in newly diagnosed glioma. Study at large: Administration of eight vaccinations to patients took place in weeks 1, 3, 5, 7, 11, 15, 19, 23. Study-level results: There seemed to be no relation between pseudoprogression and changes in top peripheral T cell clonotypes.

The V gene lost 0 bases and the J gene lost 7 bases, with 9 bases spanning the gap. CDR1 and CDR2 (germline): SGHVS, FNYEAQ. The CDR3 contains 14 residues. The data were produced by immunoSEQ multiplex PCR, yet TCRdb's version contains in-frame clones alone and is incomplete. Among 60,000 or so clones listed, 84% were seen once. Documented time point: week 5, during vaccination. Each vaccine dose was 300 ug of mutant IDH1 20-mer peptide, with topical imiquimod. Diagnosis in the donors showed new WHO grade 3 or 4 astrocytomas that were IDH1-mutant and ATRX-lost. This TCR was sampled from a woman in her 50s with glioma. This chain uses TRBV7-6 with TRBJ2-2; D possibly corresponds to TRBD1 (5 bases). The material was PBMCs, obtained from a glioma patient whose treatment included an IDH1 peptide vaccine. The CDR3 DNA reads as TGTGCCAGCAGCTTAGCCAGGGATGGCGGGGAGCTGTTTTTT. It specifies CASSLARDGGELFF.